This record covers a single T cell receptor beta chain. Its antigen is undetermined. This specimen belongs to a study of vaccination and CD4 T cells after COVID-19. Turning to the study itself: Samples after vaccination came a median roughly ten weeks past dose two, ranging 14 to 241. As control conditions, cultures were given either a CEFX pool serving as positive control, an HIV-1 Nef pool, or no peptide at all. Whole-study findings and limits: The great majority, 304 of 307 vaccine-specific clones, proved spike mono-reactive in convalescent patients.

As to treatment: roughly 10-day PBMC culture with coronavirus spike peptide pools or control peptides (ViraFEST assay). The germline V gene encodes CDR1 MGHRA and CDR2 YSYEKL. The length of the CDR3 is 17 residues. The ends lost 1 base at V and 4 bases at J; junction bases unmatched: 6. The Oncomine TCR Beta short-read assay was applied to DNA of cultured CD4+ T cells. Genomic DNA extraction was carried out from cultured CD4+ T cells. TCRdb re-called the PCR reads through MiXCR, storing one row per CDR3 protein. The sample has roughly 20,000 distinct CDR3 sequences; around 50% are singletons. This sequence was found in a human donor who had recovered from COVID-19. This sequence joins TRBV4-1 and TRBJ2-5; 13 bases agree with TRBD2. Specimen: CD4+ T cells from blood, cultured in vitro. This CDR3 reads CASSQGTSGGRRETQYF. CDR3 DNA sequence: TGCGCCAGCAGCCAAGGGACTAGCGGGGGCCGGAGAGAGACCCAGTACTTC.